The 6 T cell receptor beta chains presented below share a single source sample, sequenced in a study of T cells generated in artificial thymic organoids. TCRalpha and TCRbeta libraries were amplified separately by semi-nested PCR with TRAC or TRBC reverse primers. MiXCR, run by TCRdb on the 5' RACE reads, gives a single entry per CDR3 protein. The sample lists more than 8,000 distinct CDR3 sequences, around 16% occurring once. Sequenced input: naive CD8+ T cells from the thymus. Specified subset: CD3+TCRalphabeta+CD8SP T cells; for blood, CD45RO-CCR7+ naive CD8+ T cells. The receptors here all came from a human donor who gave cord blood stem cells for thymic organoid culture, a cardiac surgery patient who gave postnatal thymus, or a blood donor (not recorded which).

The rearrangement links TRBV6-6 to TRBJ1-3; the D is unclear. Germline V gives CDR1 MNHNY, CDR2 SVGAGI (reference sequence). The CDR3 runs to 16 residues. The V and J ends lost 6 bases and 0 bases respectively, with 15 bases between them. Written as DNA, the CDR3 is TGTGCCAGCAGCCCAAGGCCTGGGGTCTCTGGAAACACCATATATTTT. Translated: CASSPRPGVSGNTIYF.

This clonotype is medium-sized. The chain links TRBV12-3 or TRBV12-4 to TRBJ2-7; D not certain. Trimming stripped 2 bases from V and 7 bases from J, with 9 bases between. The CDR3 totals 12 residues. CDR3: CASSLWFGEQYF. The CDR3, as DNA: TGTGCCAGCAGTTTATGGTTCGGAGAGCAGTACTTC.

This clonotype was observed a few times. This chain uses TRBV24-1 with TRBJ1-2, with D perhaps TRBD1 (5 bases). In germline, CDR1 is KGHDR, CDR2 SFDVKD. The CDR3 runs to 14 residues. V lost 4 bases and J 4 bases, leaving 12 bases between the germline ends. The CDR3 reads CATSDLGRTYGYTF. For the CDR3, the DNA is TGTGCCACCAGTGACCTGGGACGGACCTATGGCTACACCTTC.

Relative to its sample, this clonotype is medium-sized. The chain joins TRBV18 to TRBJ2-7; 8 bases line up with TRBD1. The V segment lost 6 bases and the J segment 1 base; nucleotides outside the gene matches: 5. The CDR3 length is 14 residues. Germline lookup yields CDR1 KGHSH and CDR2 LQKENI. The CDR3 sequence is CASSLTGASYEQYF. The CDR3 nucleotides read TGTGCCAGCTCGCTGACAGGGGCTTCCTACGAGCAGTACTTC.

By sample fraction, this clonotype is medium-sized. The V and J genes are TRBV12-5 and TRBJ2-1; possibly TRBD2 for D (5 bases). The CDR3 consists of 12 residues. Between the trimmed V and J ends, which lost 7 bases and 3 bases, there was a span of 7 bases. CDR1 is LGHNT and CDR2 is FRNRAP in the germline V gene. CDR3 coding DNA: TGTGCTAGTGTTGAGGGCTACAATGAGCAGTTCTTC. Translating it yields CASVEGYNEQFF.

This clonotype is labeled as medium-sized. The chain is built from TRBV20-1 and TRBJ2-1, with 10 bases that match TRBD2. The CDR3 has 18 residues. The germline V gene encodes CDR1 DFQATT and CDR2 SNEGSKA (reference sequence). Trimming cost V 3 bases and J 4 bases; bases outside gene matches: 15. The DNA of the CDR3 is TGCAGTGCTAGGAGACAGACTATTAGCGGGAGGCCTTACAATGAGCAGTTCTTC. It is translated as CSARRQTISGRPYNEQFF.